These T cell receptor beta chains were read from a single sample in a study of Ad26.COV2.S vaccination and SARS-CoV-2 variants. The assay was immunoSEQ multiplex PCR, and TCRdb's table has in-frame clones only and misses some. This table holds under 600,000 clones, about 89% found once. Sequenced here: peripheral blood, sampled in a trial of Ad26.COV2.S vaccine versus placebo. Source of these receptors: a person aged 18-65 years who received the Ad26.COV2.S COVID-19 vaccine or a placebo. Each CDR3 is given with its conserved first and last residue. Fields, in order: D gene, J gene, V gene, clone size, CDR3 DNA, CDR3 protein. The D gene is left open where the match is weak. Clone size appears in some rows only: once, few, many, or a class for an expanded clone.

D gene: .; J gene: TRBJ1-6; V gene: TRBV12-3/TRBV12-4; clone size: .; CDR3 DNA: TGTGCCAGCAGACAGGAAAATTCACCCCTCCACTTT; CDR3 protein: CASRQENSPLHF
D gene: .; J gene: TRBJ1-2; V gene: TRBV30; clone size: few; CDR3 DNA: TGTGCCTGGAGTAGGCTGTGGGCCGGCTACACCTTC; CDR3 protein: CAWSRLWAGYTF
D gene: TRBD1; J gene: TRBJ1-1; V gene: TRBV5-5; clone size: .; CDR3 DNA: TGTGCCAGCAGCTTGGCCTTGAGGACAGGGCCCGCGAACACTGAAGCTTTCTTT; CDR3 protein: CASSLALRTGPANTEAFF
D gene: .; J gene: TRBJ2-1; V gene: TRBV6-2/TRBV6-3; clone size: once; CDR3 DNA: TGTGCCAGCAGTGCCCTGGGGGGCCGTAATGAGCAGTTCTTC; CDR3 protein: CASSALGGRNEQFF
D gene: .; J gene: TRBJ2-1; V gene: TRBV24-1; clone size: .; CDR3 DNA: TGTGCCACCAGTGACCGAAGAACTAGCAGAAACTACAATGAGCAGTTCTTC; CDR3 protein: CATSDRRTSRNYNEQFF
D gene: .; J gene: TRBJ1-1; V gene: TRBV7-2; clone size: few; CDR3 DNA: TGTGCCAGCAGCTTACAATTGGACTATGCCACTGAAGCTTTCTTT; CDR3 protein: CASSLQLDYATEAFF
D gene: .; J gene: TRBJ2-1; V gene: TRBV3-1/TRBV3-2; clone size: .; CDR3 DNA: TGTGCCAGCAGCCACGTTGGGGGGGCGGAGGACAATGAGCAGTTCTTC; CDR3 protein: CASSHVGGAEDNEQFF
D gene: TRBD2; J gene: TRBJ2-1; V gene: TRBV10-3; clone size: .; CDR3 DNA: TGTGCCATCAGTGGTAAAGGACTAGCGGGGGACGAGCAGTTCTTC; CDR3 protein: CAISGKGLAGDEQFF
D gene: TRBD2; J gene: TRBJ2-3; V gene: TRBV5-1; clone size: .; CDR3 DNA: TGCGCCAGCAGCTTGGCTGGACTAGGACCCACAGATACGCAGTATTTT; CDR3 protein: CASSLAGLGPTDTQYF
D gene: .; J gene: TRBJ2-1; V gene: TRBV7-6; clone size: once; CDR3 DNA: TGTGCCAGCAGCCCCCACATTGGAGGAGTCAATGAGCAGTTCTTC; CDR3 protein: CASSPHIGGVNEQFF
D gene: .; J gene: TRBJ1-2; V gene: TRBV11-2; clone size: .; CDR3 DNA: TGTGCCAGCAGTCAACCCCGGGCCCACAGGGAAGATAGCTATGGCTACACCTTC; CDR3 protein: CASSQPRAHREDSYGYTF
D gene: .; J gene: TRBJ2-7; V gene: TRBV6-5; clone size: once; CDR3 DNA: TGTGCCAGCGTCCACTCCGGGACTTTTAACTACGAGCAGTACTTC; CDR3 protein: CASVHSGTFNYEQYF
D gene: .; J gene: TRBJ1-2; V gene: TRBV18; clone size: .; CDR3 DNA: TGTGCCAGCTCACCACCGGGGGTCTATGGCTACACCTTC; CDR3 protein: CASSPPGVYGYTF
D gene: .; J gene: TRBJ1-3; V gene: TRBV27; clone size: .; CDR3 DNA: TGTGCCAGCAGTTGGGGGCCCTCTGGAAACACCATATATTTT; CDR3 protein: CASSWGPSGNTIYF